This T cell receptor beta chain was identified during a study of T cell repertoires in cytomegalovirus infection. General observations from the study: The ex vivo response showed dominance by HLA-C-restricted CMV-specific TCR beta clonotypes.

Trimming removed 2 bases from V and 0 bases from J, with 13 bases in between. This CDR3 is 17 amino acids long. Note on this clonotype: The antigen is not known.

TCRdb reanalysed the reads using MiXCR and keeps one entry per CDR3 protein. Here the sample spans 550,000 to 700,000 distinct CDR3 sequences, roughly 42% being singletons. The specimen comprised cultured PBMCs, sampled from culture after CMV antigen stimulation. This receptor was identified in a human donor in good health (CMV status not recorded). Some clones in this sample may be carry-over from other donors' samples. The V and J genes are TRBV12-3 or TRBV12-4 and TRBJ2-2, with D perhaps being TRBD1 or TRBD2 (5 bases each). CDR3 sequence (DNA): TGTGCCAGCAGTTTATGGGATACGGGACCGAACACCGGGGAGCTGTTTTTT. It is translated as CASSLWDTGPNTGELFF.